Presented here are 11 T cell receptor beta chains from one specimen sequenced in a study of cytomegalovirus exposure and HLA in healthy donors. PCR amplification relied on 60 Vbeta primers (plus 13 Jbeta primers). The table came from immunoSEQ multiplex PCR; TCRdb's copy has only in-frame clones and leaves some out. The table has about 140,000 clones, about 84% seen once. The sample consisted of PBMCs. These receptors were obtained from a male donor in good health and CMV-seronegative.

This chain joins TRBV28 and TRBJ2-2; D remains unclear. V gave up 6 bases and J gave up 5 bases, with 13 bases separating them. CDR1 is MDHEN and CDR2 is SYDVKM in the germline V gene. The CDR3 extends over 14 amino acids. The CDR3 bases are TGTGCCAGCAGGGCCCCGTCGCGGACCGGGGAGCTGTTTTTT. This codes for CASRAPSRTGELFF.

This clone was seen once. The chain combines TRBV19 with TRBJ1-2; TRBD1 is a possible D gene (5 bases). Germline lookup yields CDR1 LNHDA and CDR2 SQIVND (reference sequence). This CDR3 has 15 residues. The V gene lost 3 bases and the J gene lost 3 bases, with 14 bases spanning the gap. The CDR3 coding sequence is TGTGCCAGTAGTATTGGCTCGGGGGGGTACTATGGCTACACCTTC. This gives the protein CASSIGSGGYYGYTF.

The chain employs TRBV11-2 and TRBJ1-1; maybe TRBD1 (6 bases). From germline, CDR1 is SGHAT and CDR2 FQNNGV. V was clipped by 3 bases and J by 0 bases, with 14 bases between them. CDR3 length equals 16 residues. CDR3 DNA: TGTGCCAGCAGCTTTCGACAGGCAGATGTGAACACTGAAGCTTTCTTT. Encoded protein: CASSFRQADVNTEAFF.

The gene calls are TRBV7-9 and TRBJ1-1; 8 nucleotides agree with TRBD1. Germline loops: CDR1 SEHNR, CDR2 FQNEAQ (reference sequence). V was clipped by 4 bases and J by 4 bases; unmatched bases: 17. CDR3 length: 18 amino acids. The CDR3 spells CASSSMQGAHEWGTEAFF. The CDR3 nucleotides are TGTGCCAGCAGCTCAATGCAGGGGGCGCATGAGTGGGGCACTGAAGCTTTCTTT.

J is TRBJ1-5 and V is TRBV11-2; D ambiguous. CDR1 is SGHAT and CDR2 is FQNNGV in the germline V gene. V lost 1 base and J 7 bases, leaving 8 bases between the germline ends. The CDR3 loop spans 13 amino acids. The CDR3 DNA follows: TGTGCCAGCAGCTTAGGCGAGGAACAGCCCCAGCATTTT. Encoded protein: CASSLGEEQPQHF.

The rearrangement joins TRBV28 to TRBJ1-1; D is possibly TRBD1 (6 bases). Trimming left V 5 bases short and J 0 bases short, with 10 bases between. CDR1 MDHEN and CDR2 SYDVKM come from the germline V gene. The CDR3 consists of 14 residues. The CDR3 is CASSETGMNTEAFF. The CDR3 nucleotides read TGTGCCAGCAGTGAGACAGGAATGAACACTGAAGCTTTCTTT.

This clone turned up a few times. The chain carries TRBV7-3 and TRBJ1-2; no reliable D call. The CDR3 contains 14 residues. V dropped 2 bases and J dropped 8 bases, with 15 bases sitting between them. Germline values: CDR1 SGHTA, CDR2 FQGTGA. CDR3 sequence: CASSLGPTSQGYTF. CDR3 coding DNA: TGTGCCAGCAGCTTAGGGCCGACAAGTCAGGGCTACACCTTC.

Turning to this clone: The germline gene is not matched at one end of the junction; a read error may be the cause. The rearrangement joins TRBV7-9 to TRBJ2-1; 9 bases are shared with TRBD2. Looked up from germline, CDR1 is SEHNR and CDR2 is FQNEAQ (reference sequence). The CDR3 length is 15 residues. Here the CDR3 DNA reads TGTTCCAGCAGCGGTAGCGGGAGCTCCTACAATGAGCAGTTCTTC. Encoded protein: CSSSGSGSSYNEQFF.

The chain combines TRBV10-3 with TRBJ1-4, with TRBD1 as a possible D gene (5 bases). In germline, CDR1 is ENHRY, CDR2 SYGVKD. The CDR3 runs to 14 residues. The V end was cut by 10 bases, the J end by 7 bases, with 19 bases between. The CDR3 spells CATRDGQAGEKLFF. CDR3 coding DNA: TGTGCCACCCGGGACGGACAAGCGGGTGAAAAACTGTTTTTT.

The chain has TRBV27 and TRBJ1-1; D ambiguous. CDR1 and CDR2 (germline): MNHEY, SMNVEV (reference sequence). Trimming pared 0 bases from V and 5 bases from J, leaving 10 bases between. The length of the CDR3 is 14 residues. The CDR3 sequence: CASSLSHGRTEAFF. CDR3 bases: TGTGCCAGCAGTTTATCTCACGGGAGGACTGAAGCTTTCTTT.

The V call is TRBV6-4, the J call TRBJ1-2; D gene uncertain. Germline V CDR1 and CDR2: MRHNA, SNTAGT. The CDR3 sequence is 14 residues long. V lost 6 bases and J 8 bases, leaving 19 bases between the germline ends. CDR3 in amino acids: CASRPHSAARGYTF. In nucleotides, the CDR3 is TGTGCCAGCAGGCCCCATTCCGCCGCCCGGGGCTACACCTTC.